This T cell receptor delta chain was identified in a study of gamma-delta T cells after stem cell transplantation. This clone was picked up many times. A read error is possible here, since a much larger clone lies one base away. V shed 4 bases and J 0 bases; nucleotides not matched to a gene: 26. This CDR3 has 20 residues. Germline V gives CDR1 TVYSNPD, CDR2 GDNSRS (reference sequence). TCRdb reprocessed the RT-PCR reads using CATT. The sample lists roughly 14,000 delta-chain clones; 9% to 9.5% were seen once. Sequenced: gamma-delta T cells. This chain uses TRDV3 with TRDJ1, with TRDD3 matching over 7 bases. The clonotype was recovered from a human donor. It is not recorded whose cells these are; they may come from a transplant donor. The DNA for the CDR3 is TGTGCCTCAGGGGACTCTACGACGACTGGGGTGATGGCCAACACCGATAAACTCATCTTT. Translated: CASGDSTTTGVMANTDKLIF.